A single sample gave rise to the 15 T cell receptor beta chains below, sequenced in a study of memory CD4+ T cells and cytomegalovirus serostatus. Repertoires were generated with immunoSEQ multiplex PCR, while TCRdb's copy carries only in-frame clones and drops some. The sample has over 65,000 clones, under 80% seen once. Single viable CD3+CD4+CD8-CD45RO+ cells were sorted as the memory CD4+ T cells. Sequencing used memory CD4+ T cells from blood. The receptors originated from an adult in good health and CMV-seropositive.

This clone was seen only a few times. The CDR3 region has the DNA TGTGCCAGCAGCTCCCCGACAGAGAACACTGAAGCTTTCTTT. This translates into CASSSPTENTEAFF. The chain uses TRBV13 and TRBJ1-1; weak D call: TRBD1 (5 bases). Germline CDR1 is PRHDT and CDR2 is FYEKMQ (reference sequence). V lost 4 bases and J 1 base, leaving 10 bases between the germline ends. The CDR3 length is 14 residues.

DNA for the CDR3: TGTGCCAGCAGCTTTAGCCAGGTATCAGATACGCAGTATTTT. Amino acids: CASSFSQVSDTQYF. V and J are TRBV11-3 and TRBJ2-3; D remains ambiguous. With 3 bases removed from V and 4 bases from J, the gap between germline ends came to 11 bases. There are 14 residues in the CDR3. Germline-derived CDR1 and CDR2 are SGHNT and YENEEA.

This chain uses TRBV5-1 with TRBJ2-3, with a possible D match to TRBD1 (7 bases). V was trimmed by 0 bases and J by 1 base, leaving 15 bases between them. Germline CDR1 and CDR2: SGHRS and YFSETQ. CDR3 size: 17 residues. For the CDR3, the DNA is TGCGCCAGCAGCTTGGCCCAGGGGGGTCAAGGCACAGATACGCAGTATTTT. This sequence encodes CASSLAQGGQGTDTQYF. Full variable domain (outside the CDR3, taken from reference TRBV5-1 and TRBJ2-3): KAGVTQTPRYLIKTRGQQVTLSCSPISGHRSVSWYQQTPGQGLQFLFEYFSETQRNKGNFPGRFSGRQFSNSRSEMNVSTLELGDSALYLCASSLAQGGQGTDTQYFGPGTRLTVL.

This clone has just a few counts. This chain links TRBV5-1 with TRBJ1-6, with 8 bases identical to TRBD1. The CDR3 covers 15 residues. CDR1 is SGHRS, CDR2 YFSETQ, per germline. With V trimmed by 4 bases and J by 8 bases, 8 bases remained unmatched. The CDR3 spells CASSDRQGSDSPLHF. Here the CDR3 DNA reads TGCGCCAGCAGCGATAGACAGGGGTCGGATTCACCCCTCCACTTT.

The gene calls are TRBV6-5 and TRBJ1-2; tentative D call: TRBD1 (5 bases). V was pared by 10 bases and J by 7 bases, with 16 bases between. The CDR3 is made up of 12 amino acids. The V gene's germline CDR1 is MNHEY and CDR2 SVGAGI. The CDR3 DNA reads as TGTGCCACCATCTCGGGACTGATTGGCTACACCTTC. It translates to CATISGLIGYTF.

This clone occurred a few times. The rearrangement links TRBV13 to TRBJ1-4; 8 nucleotides line up with TRBD1. Germline V gives CDR1 PRHDT, CDR2 FYEKMQ (reference sequence). The CDR3 length is 16 residues. Trimming removed 2 bases from V and 4 bases from J; junction bases left unmatched: 6. The CDR3 sequence is CASSLSRGHFNEKLFF. CDR3 in DNA: TGTGCCAGCAGCTTATCCAGGGGGCATTTTAATGAAAAACTGTTTTTT.

J is TRBJ1-5 and V is TRBV19; 7 bases fit TRBD1. With 5 bases clipped from V and 2 bases from J, the junction kept 3 bases outside the gene matches. This CDR3 is built from 14 residues. The germline V gene has CDR1 LNHDA and CDR2 SQIVND (reference sequence). The CDR3 spells CASSLGQGNQPQHF. CDR3 nucleotide sequence: TGTGCCAGTAGTCTCGGACAGGGCAATCAGCCCCAGCATTTT.

J is TRBJ2-3 and V is TRBV5-1; perhaps TRBD1 as D (5 bases). The ends were cut back, 4 bases at V and 2 bases at J, with 14 bases in the middle. CDR3 size: 15 residues. The germline gives CDR1 SGHRS, CDR2 YFSETQ. The CDR3, as DNA: TGCGCCAGCAGCCCCATGAAGGGGTCCACAGATACGCAGTATTTT. Translation gives CASSPMKGSTDTQYF.

The chain joins TRBV30 to TRBJ2-2; possibly TRBD2 for D (5 bases). The germline V gene encodes CDR1 GTSNPN and CDR2 SVGIG (reference sequence). The CDR3 spans 14 residues. Deletions cut 4 bases from V and 5 bases from J, with 14 bases between. CDR3 DNA sequence: TGTGCCTGGACACATGGGCCGGGGACCGGGGAGCTGTTTTTT. It is translated as CAWTHGPGTGELFF.

V gene TRBV5-4 combines with J gene TRBJ2-5, with a weak D call TRBD1 (5 bases). With 4 bases removed from V and 0 bases from J, the gap between germline ends came to 7 bases. The CDR3 contains 13 residues. Germline V gene lookup returns CDR1 SGHNT and CDR2 YYREEE (reference sequence). This CDR3 reads CASSRQNQETQYF. Here the CDR3 DNA reads TGTGCCAGCAGCCGACAGAACCAAGAGACCCAGTACTTC.

This clone has only one observation. This CDR3 reads CASSARKEGQGNEQFF. In DNA, the CDR3 is TGTGCCAGCAGTGCCCGAAAGGAGGGCCAGGGAAATGAGCAGTTCTTC. This chain joins TRBV25-1 and TRBJ2-1; possibly TRBD2 for D (6 bases). The CDR3 runs to 16 residues. Per the germline V gene, CDR1 is MGHDK and CDR2 is SYGVNS. Between the trimmed V and J ends, which lost 4 bases and 7 bases, there was a span of 20 bases.

This clone was seen a few times. CDR3 DNA: TGTGCCAGCAGTGTAACCGATGGAAACACCATATATTTT. Translated, it gives CASSVTDGNTIYF. The rearrangement uses TRBV2 and TRBJ1-3; the D is unclear. Germline CDR1 SNHLY, CDR2 FYNNEI. Trimming shortened V by 4 bases and J by 3 bases, and 7 bases separated the two germline ends. The CDR3 is 13 amino acids.

V gene TRBV4-2 combines with J gene TRBJ2-5, with D possibly being TRBD2 (6 bases). This CDR3 is built from 15 residues. Germline V gene sequence: CDR1 LGHNA, CDR2 YNFKEQ. V was cut by 5 bases and J by 3 bases, with 16 bases left in between. The CDR3 DNA sequence: TGTGCCAGCAGCTTGGGCCCATGGGGGGAAGAGACCCAGTACTTC. Residues: CASSLGPWGEETQYF.

This clone rates as medium-sized (0.01 to 0.1%). V and J are TRBV2 and TRBJ1-2, with 8 bases matching TRBD1. The CDR3 has 12 residues. Trimming at V came to 5 bases and at J to 6 bases, leaving 2 bases not matched to a gene. Germline V gene sequence: CDR1 SNHLY, CDR2 FYNNEI. The CDR3 protein is CASSPDRDGYTF. Here the CDR3 DNA reads TGTGCCAGCAGTCCGGACAGGGATGGCTACACCTTC.

This clone was seen only a few times. J is TRBJ2-5 and V is TRBV28; 9 nucleotides align to TRBD1. CDR3 length: 15 residues. Germline V gene sequence: CDR1 MDHEN, CDR2 SYDVKM. Losses at the gene ends were 4 bases for V and 5 bases for J; bases not matched to a gene: 8. CDR3 region: CASSSLTGGYETQYF. In nucleotides, the CDR3 is TGTGCCAGCAGTTCGTTAACAGGGGGCTACGAGACCCAGTACTTC.